The 25 T cell receptor beta chains below were found in one sample sequenced in a study of shared clonotypes between healthy human individuals. The method was immunoSEQ multiplex PCR; TCRdb's version includes in-frame clones alone and lacks a portion of them. The sample includes under 650,000 clones, 90% to 96% of them seen just once. The specimen was naive CD4+ T cells sorted from blood. The sample's subset: CD45RA+ positively selected. These receptors were collected from a woman in her thirties in good health.

Concerning this clone itself: At the DNA level, this CDR3 is encoded by other sequences in the same sample as well. V is TRBV27 and J is TRBJ1-2; 8 nucleotides match TRBD1. The CDR3 runs 14 residues. Trimming at V came to 2 bases and at J to 8 bases, leaving 7 bases not matched to a gene. CDR1 and CDR2 (germline): MNHEY, SMNVEV (reference sequence). In nucleotides, the CDR3 is TGTGCCAGCAGTTTACTCCAGGGGGCTGGGGGCTACACCTTC. It translates to CASSLLQGAGGYTF.

This sequence joins TRBV7-9 and TRBJ2-5; D remains ambiguous. V lost 0 bases, J lost 1 base, and 12 bases lay in between. The CDR3 has 16 residues. CDR1 is SEHNR and CDR2 is FQNEAQ in the germline V gene (reference sequence). CDR3 loop: CASSLATVAGQETQYF. CDR3 nucleotides: TGTGCCAGCAGCTTAGCGACGGTGGCAGGCCAAGAGACCCAGTACTTC.

As to this clone: One end of the junction varies from germline; a read error may be responsible. The chain links TRBV27 to TRBJ2-7; D perhaps matches TRBD2 (6 bases). Germline V gene data show CDR1 as MNHEY and CDR2 as SMNVEV (reference sequence). The CDR3 extends over 12 amino acids. The CDR3 nucleotides are TGTGCCAGCAGTTTAGGCTCCCAGTGGGACTTCTTC. It codes for CASSLGSQWDFF.

The chain links TRBV19 to TRBJ1-4; D is possibly TRBD1 (6 bases). CDR3 length: 14 residues. In germline, CDR1 is LNHDA, CDR2 SQIVND (reference sequence). Trimming left V 7 bases short and J 7 bases short, with 16 bases between. The CDR3 sequence is CASTPRGAGEKLFF. The CDR3 coding sequence is TGTGCCAGTACCCCCCGGGGGGCAGGTGAAAAACTGTTTTTT.

This sequence joins TRBV7-8 and TRBJ2-2, with 10 bases that match TRBD2. The trim removed 5 bases at V and 0 bases at J, leaving 9 bases unmatched. The CDR3 has 18 residues. The germline CDR1 and CDR2 sequences are SGHVS and FQNEAQ. The CDR3 here is CASSAGLAEYANTGELFF. The DNA of the CDR3 is TGTGCCAGCAGCGCCGGACTAGCGGAGTACGCGAACACCGGGGAGCTGTTTTTT.

The chain recombines TRBV7-2 with TRBJ1-1; D not resolved. Trimming removed 2 bases at V and 6 bases at J, with 7 bases between. Germline V lookup: CDR1 SGHTA, CDR2 FQGNSA. The CDR3 consists of 12 residues. The CDR3 region is CASSLIIPEAFF. The CDR3 region has the DNA TGTGCCAGCAGCTTAATAATCCCTGAAGCTTTCTTT. The full variable domain, completed using reference TRBV7-2 and TRBJ1-1, is GAGVSQSPSNKVTEKGKDVELRCDPISGHTALYWYRQSLGQGLEFLIYFQGNSAPDKSGLPSDRFSAERTGGSVSTLTIQRTQQEDSAVYLCASSLIIPEAFFGQGTRLTVV.

The chain combines TRBV18 with TRBJ1-1, with D unclear. V lost 5 bases to trimming and J lost 0 bases, with 10 bases between them. Germline V lookup: CDR1 KGHSH, CDR2 LQKENI. The length of the CDR3 is 14 residues. CDR3 in amino acids: CASSTSGMNTEAFF. The CDR3 DNA reads TGTGCCAGCTCAACTTCGGGGATGAACACTGAAGCTTTCTTT.

The chain carries TRBV28 and TRBJ2-5; D gene uncertain. The end of the DNA aligns better with TRBJ2-7, so the J call may be wrong. The CDR3 is made up of 13 amino acids. Germline values: CDR1 MDHEN, CDR2 SYDVKM. This CDR3 is CASSSAVTYEQYF. CDR3 DNA: TGTGCCAGCAGTTCCGCAGTAACCTACGAGCAGTACTTC.

The chain joins TRBV7-6 to TRBJ1-1; D may be TRBD1 (5 bases). Germline-derived CDR1 and CDR2 are SGHVS and FNYEAQ. V lost 0 bases to trimming and J lost 0 bases, with 8 bases between them. CDR3 length equals 15 residues. CDR3 bases: TGTGCCAGCAGCTTAGCCAAGACAGTGAACACTGAAGCTTTCTTT. It codes for CASSLAKTVNTEAFF.

This sequence joins TRBV2 and TRBJ1-2; D unresolved. Germline V CDR1 and CDR2: SNHLY, FYNNEI. This CDR3 has 11 residues. V was clipped by 6 bases and J by 5 bases, with 7 bases between them. For the CDR3, the DNA is TGTGCCAGCAGGGAAATATATGGCTACACCTTC. Translated: CASREIYGYTF.

The chain is built from TRBV7-9 and TRBJ2-7; a weak D match, TRBD2 (5 bases). V lost 0 bases and J lost 2, with 8 bases in between. This CDR3 comprises 14 residues. Per the germline V gene, CDR1 is SEHNR and CDR2 is FQNEAQ (reference sequence). This chain's CDR3 is CASSLAEVAYEQYF. CDR3 DNA: TGTGCCAGCAGCTTAGCGGAGGTCGCCTACGAGCAGTACTTC.

The V call is TRBV28, the J call TRBJ2-6; TRBD2 agrees at 7 bases. Trimming removed 3 bases from V and 0 bases from J; junction bases left unmatched: 5. The length of the CDR3 is 17 residues. Per germline, CDR1 MDHEN and CDR2 SYDVKM. This CDR3 reads CASSLGGAPSGANVLTF. The CDR3 region has the DNA TGTGCCAGCAGTTTGGGAGGGGCCCCCTCTGGGGCCAACGTCCTGACTTTC. Full variable domain (rest looked up from reference TRBV28 and TRBJ2-6): DVKVTQSSRYLVKRTGEKVFLECVQDMDHENMFWYRQDPGLGLRLIYFSYDVKMKEKGDIPEGYSVSREKKERFSLILESASTNQTSMYLCASSLGGAPSGANVLTFGAGSRLTVL.

Notes on this clone: At the DNA level, this CDR3 is encoded by other sequences in the same sample as well. J is TRBJ2-3 and V is TRBV7-9, with no clear D. The length of the CDR3 is 13 residues. Germline V gives CDR1 SEHNR, CDR2 FQNEAQ (reference sequence). V gave up 1 base and J gave up 6 bases, with 8 bases separating them. CDR3 in DNA: TGTGCCAGCAGCTTAGTTGCTTCGGATACGCAGTATTTT. This gives the protein CASSLVASDTQYF.

The chain has TRBV4-1 and TRBJ2-6, with a tentative D call TRBD2 (6 bases). Germline lookup yields CDR1 MGHRA and CDR2 YSYEKL. This CDR3 region has 18 residues. V was clipped by 1 base and J by 4 bases, with 17 bases between them. The CDR3 coding sequence is TGCGCCAGCAGCCAAGTTTCGGCTGGGGCGGGAGGGGCCAACGTCCTGACTTTC. It yields the protein CASSQVSAGAGGANVLTF.

The gene calls are TRBV6-1 and TRBJ2-7, with 7 bases matching TRBD1. V gave up 2 bases and J gave up 0 bases; unmatched junction bases: 1. Germline V lookup: CDR1 MNHNS, CDR2 SASEGT. The CDR3 length is 14 residues. The CDR3 DNA is TGTGCCAGCAGTGAAACAGGGGTCTCCTACGAGCAGTACTTC. Protein sequence: CASSETGVSYEQYF.

The chain carries TRBV4-1 and TRBJ1-2; D is possibly TRBD1 (5 bases). Germline V gene sequence: CDR1 MGHRA, CDR2 YSYEKL. V shed 0 bases and J shed 8 bases, with 13 bases lying between them. The CDR3 has 14 residues. The CDR3 sequence is CASSQEARVYGYTF. In DNA, the CDR3 is TGCGCCAGCAGCCAAGAGGCCAGGGTCTACGGCTACACCTTC.

The V and J genes are TRBV29-1 and TRBJ2-1; 8 bases are shared with TRBD2. The V gene's germline CDR1 is SQVTM and CDR2 ANQGSEA. V trimming: 2 bases; J trimming: 2 bases; junction bases outside the gene matches: 11. The CDR3 contains 17 residues. The CDR3 sequence: CSVEMEGGGRAYNEQFF. CDR3 nucleotides: TGCAGCGTTGAAATGGAAGGCGGGGGGAGGGCCTACAATGAGCAGTTCTTC.

The chain employs TRBV28 and TRBJ1-2; D ambiguous. Trimming shortened V by 6 bases and J by 3 bases, and 8 bases separated the two germline ends. The length of the CDR3 is 12 residues. Germline V CDR1 and CDR2: MDHEN, SYDVKM. CDR3 region: CASSPSDYGYTF. In DNA form, the CDR3 reads TGTGCCAGCAGCCCCTCCGACTATGGCTACACCTTC.

The chain's CDR3 is CATSSGLASGYEQYF. The CDR3 nucleotides read TGTGCCACCAGCAGCGGATTGGCTAGCGGCTACGAGCAGTACTTC. This chain links TRBV15 with TRBJ2-7; 7 positions match TRBD2. V trimming: 3 bases; J trimming: 3 bases; junction bases outside the gene matches: 8. Looked up from germline, CDR1 is LNHNV and CDR2 is YYDKDF (reference sequence). The CDR3 is made up of 15 amino acids.

This sequence joins TRBV2 and TRBJ1-5; D not resolved. The germline V and J ends were trimmed by 8 bases and 2 bases, with 13 bases remaining between them. This CDR3 is built from 14 residues. The germline V gene has CDR1 SNHLY and CDR2 FYNNEI. The chain's CDR3 is CASSAVTGNQPQHF. CDR3 nucleotides: TGTGCCAGCTCGGCGGTTACGGGCAATCAGCCCCAGCATTTT.

The genes are TRBV18 and TRBJ2-3; a weak D match, TRBD1 (6 bases). V was shortened by 5 bases and J by 5 bases, with 14 bases between the two germline ends. The germline V gene has CDR1 KGHSH and CDR2 LQKENI. The CDR3 covers 14 residues. CDR3 amino acids: CASSIRVTGDTQYF. The DNA of the CDR3 is TGTGCCAGCTCAATTCGGGTGACAGGAGATACGCAGTATTTT.

The chain links TRBV5-1 to TRBJ2-3; D might be TRBD1 (5 bases). The length of the CDR3 is 14 residues. Germline loops: CDR1 SGHRS, CDR2 YFSETQ. The V and J ends lost 4 bases and 6 bases respectively, with 15 bases between them. The CDR3 loop is CASSLAPRADTQYF. CDR3 DNA: TGCGCCAGCAGCCTGGCGCCCAGGGCGGATACGCAGTATTTT.

V usage is TRBV25-1 and J usage is TRBJ1-2; unclear D gene. The CDR3 has 15 residues. CDR1 and CDR2 (germline): MGHDK, SYGVNS. Trimming left V 9 bases short and J 1 base short, with 18 bases between. CDR3 in amino acids: CAREGPGRLNYGYTF. Written as DNA, the CDR3 is TGTGCCAGGGAAGGTCCGGGCCGACTTAACTATGGCTACACCTTC.

This chain connects TRBV19 to TRBJ1-2; TRBD1 is a possible D gene (5 bases). Germline V gene sequence: CDR1 LNHDA, CDR2 SQIVND (reference sequence). This CDR3 spans 15 amino acids. V lost 4 bases, J lost 5 bases, and 17 bases lay in between. The CDR3 reads CASSRQGTGNYGYTF. The CDR3 DNA sequence: TGTGCCAGTAGTAGACAAGGGACGGGGAATTATGGCTACACCTTC.

This sequence joins TRBV5-8 and TRBJ1-1; D possibly corresponds to TRBD1 (6 bases). Between the trimmed V and J ends, which lost 1 base and 0 bases, there was a span of 10 bases. The CDR3 is made up of 15 amino acids. Germline lookup yields CDR1 SGHTS and CDR2 YDEGEE. The CDR3 reads CASSLPGEMNTEAFF. The CDR3 DNA reads TGTGCCAGCAGCTTGCCAGGGGAGATGAACACTGAAGCTTTCTTT.